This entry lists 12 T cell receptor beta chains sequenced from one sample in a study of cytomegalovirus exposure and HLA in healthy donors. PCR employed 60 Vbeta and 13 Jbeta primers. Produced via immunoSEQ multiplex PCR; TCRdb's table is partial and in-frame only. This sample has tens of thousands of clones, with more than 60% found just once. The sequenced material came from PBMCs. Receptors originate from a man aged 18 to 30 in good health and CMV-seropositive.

The CDR3 DNA reads TGCAGCGTTGGCGGTTGGGTGTCAGATACGCAGTATTTT. Translating gives CSVGGWVSDTQYF. The chain recombines TRBV29-1 with TRBJ2-3; D not resolved. Trimming took off 4 bases at V and 4 bases at J, with 12 bases between the two ends. Looked up from germline, CDR1 is SQVTM and CDR2 is ANQGSEA. This CDR3 is 13 amino acids long.

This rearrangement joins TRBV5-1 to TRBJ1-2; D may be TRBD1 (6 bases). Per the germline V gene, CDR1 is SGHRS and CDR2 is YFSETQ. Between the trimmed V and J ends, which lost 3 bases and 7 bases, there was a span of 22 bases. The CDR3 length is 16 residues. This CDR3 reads CASSSGGGNQQGGYTF. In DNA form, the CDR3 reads TGCGCCAGCAGCTCGGGGGGGGGCAACCAACAAGGTGGCTACACCTTC.

The CDR3 nucleotides are TGTGCCAGTAGTATAAACAGGGAAGGAACTGAAGCTTTCTTT. Protein product: CASSINREGTEAFF. This chain links TRBV19 with TRBJ1-1, with a tentative D call TRBD1 (6 bases). The CDR3 covers 14 residues. Between the trimmed V and J ends, which lost 2 bases and 5 bases, there was a span of 12 bases. Germline V lookup: CDR1 LNHDA, CDR2 SQIVND (reference sequence).

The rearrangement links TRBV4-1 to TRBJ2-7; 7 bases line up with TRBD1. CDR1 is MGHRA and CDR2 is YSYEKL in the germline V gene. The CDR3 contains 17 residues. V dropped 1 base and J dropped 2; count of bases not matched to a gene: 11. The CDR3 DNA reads TGCGCCAGCAGCCAAGTGGGCTTCCGGGACAGAACCTACGAGCAGTACTTC. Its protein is CASSQVGFRDRTYEQYF.

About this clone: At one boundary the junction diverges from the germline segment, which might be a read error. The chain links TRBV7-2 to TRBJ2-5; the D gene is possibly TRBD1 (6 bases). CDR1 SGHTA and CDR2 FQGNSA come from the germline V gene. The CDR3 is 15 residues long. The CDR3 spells CASQGQGSRQGTQYF. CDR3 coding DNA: TGTGCCAGCCAGGGGCAGGGAAGTCGGCAAGGGACCCAGTACTTC.

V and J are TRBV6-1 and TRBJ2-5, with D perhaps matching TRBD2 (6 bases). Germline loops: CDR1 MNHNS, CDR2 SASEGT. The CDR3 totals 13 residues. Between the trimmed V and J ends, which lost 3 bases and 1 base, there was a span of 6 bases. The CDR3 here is CASSEGLQETQYF. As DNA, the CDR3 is TGTGCCAGCAGTGAGGGACTCCAAGAGACCCAGTACTTC.

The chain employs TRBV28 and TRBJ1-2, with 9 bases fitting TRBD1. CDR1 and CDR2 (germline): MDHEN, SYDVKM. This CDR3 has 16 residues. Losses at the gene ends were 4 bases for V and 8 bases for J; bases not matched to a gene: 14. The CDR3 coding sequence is TGTGCCAGCAGTTCCCCGTCCCGGAACAGGGGGCCCGGCTACACCTTC. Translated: CASSSPSRNRGPGYTF.

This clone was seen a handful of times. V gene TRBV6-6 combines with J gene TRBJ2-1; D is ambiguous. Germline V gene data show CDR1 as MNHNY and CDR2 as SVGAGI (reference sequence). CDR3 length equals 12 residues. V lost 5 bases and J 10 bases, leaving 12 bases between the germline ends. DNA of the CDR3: TGTGCCAGCAGTACGCGACCGGAGGAGCAGTTCTTC. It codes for CASSTRPEEQFF.

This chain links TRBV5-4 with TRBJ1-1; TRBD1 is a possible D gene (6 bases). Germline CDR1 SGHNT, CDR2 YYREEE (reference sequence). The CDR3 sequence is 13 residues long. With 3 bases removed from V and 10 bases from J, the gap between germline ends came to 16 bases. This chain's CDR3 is CASSSRPDSAAFF. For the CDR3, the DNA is TGTGCCAGCAGCTCCCGACCGGACAGTGCAGCTTTCTTT.

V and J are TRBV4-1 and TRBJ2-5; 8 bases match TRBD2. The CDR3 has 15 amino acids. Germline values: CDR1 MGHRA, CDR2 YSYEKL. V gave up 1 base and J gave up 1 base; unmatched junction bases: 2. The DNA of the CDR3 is TGCGCCAGCAGCCAAGGGACTAGCCTCCAAGAGACCCAGTACTTC. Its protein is CASSQGTSLQETQYF.

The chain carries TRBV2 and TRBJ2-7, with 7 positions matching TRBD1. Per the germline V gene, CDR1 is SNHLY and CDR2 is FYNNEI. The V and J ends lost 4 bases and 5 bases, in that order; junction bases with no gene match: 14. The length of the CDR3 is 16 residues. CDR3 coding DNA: TGTGCCAGCAGTGCCGATGGGGGACAGCGTCTGGACGAGCAGTACTTC. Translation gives CASSADGGQRLDEQYF. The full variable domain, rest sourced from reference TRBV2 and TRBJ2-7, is EPEVTQTPSHQVTQMGQEVILRCVPISNHLYFYWYRQILGQKVEFLVSFYNNEISEKSEIFDDQFSVERPDGSNFTLKIRSTKLEDSAMYFCASSADGGQRLDEQYFGPGTRLTVT.

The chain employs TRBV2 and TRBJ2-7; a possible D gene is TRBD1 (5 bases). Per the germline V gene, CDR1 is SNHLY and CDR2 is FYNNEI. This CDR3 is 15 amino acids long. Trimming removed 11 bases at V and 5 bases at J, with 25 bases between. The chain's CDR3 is CAARRWGAGPHEQYF. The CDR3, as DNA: TGTGCCGCAAGACGCTGGGGCGCAGGACCCCACGAGCAGTACTTC.